The rows below give T cell receptor beta chains drawn from one sample of a study of blood T cell repertoires in COVID-19. Data came from immunoSEQ multiplex PCR; TCRdb stores just in-frame clones and leaves some out. The table lists 75,000 to 100,000 clones, 75% to 85% of them singletons, with roughly 32% in the top ten. Material for sequencing was peripheral blood. Receptor source: a woman aged 80 or over with acute or convalescent COVID-19. Each CDR3 is given with its conserved first and last residue. A D gene is named only where the DNA matches it firmly. Some rows have no size entry. The others give once, few or many, or a class for an expanded clone.

TRBD2 | NA | TRBJ2-3 | TRBV11-3 | TGTGCCAGCGGCACCGTCGCGGGAGTGGGGACAGATACGCAGTATTTT | CASGTVAGVGTDTQYF
TRBD2 | NA | TRBJ2-1 | TRBV11-3 | TGTGCCAGCAGCCTCGGACTAGCGGGAAGCCAGAGTGAGCAGTTCTTC | CASSLGLAGSQSEQFF
TRBD1 | NA | TRBJ2-1 | TRBV19 | TGTGCCAGTAGTCAGGGGGGACAGGGTGTCAATGAGCAGTTCTTC | CASSQGGQGVNEQFF
NA | NA | TRBJ2-1 | TRBV3-1/TRBV3-2 | TGTGCCAGCAGCCAAGAAGTGACGGGTGGGAATGAGCAGTTCTTC | CASSQEVTGGNEQFF
TRBD1 | NA | TRBJ2-3 | TRBV5-6 | TGTGCCAGCAGCTTGGACTGGACAGGGTCAGATACGCAGTATTTT | CASSLDWTGSDTQYF
NA | few | TRBJ1-2 | TRBV7-8 | TGTGCCAGCAGCTTAGTTCCAGGTTCCAACTATGGCTACACCTTC | CASSLVPGSNYGYTF
NA | NA | TRBJ1-2 | TRBV6-2/TRBV6-3 | TGTGCCAGCAGTTACCGGGCGGGCCTCTATGGCTACACCTTC | CASSYRAGLYGYTF
TRBD2 | NA | TRBJ2-1 | TRBV3-1/TRBV3-2 | TGTGCCAGCAGCCAAGTCGGTTACTGGCGGGAGGGATCCTACAATGAGCAGTTCTTC | CASSQVGYWREGSYNEQFF
NA | NA | TRBJ2-2 | TRBV19 | TGTGCCAGTAGTACCAGCGGGACCGGGGAGCTGTTTTTT | CASSTSGTGELFF
NA | NA | TRBJ2-7 | TRBV5-1 | TGCGCCAGCAGCTTACAGGTTTCCTACGAGCAGTACTTC | CASSLQVSYEQYF
NA | NA | TRBJ2-1 | TRBV3-1/TRBV3-2 | TGTGCCAGCAGCCCGTTGAGCTCCTACAATGAGCAGTTCTTC | CASSPLSSYNEQFF
TRBD2 | NA | TRBJ2-1 | TRBV14 | TGTGCCAGCAGCCCGTTCAAGACTAGCGGAATGTACAATGAGCAGTTCTTC | CASSPFKTSGMYNEQFF
TRBD2 | NA | TRBJ2-7 | TRBV14 | TGTGCCAGCAGCCAAGGCCCGGGAGGGGCCCTAGGGTACTTC | CASSQGPGGALGYF
NA | NA | TRBJ1-1 | TRBV24-1 | TGTGCCACCAGTGATCCTGCCGGGGGGAAGACTGAAGCTTTCTTT | CATSDPAGGKTEAFF
NA | NA | TRBJ2-2 | TRBV9 | TGTGCCAGCAGCCAAATAGCGAGCGCGAACACCGGGGAGCTGTTTTTT | CASSQIASANTGELFF
NA | NA | TRBJ2-2 | TRBV11-3 | TGTGCCAGCAGCTTCTCGGCCGGGGAGCTGTTTTTT | CASSFSAGELFF
TRBD1 | NA | TRBJ2-7 | TRBV4-3 | TGCGCCAGCAGCCATGGACAGGGGGTCTCCTACGAGCAGTACTTC | CASSHGQGVSYEQYF
TRBD1 | NA | TRBJ2-4 | TRBV7-2 | TGTGCCAGCAGCCCCCGGGACAGCCCAGCCAAAAACATTCAGTACTTC | CASSPRDSPAKNIQYF
NA | NA | TRBJ1-2 | TRBV28 | TGTGCCAGCAGCCTAGGGACTTATGGCTACACCTTC | CASSLGTYGYTF
NA | NA | TRBJ2-7 | TRBV2 | TGTGCCAGCAGTGAAGCAAAAACCTACAGCTCCGAGCAGTACTTC | CASSEAKTYSSEQYF
NA | once | TRBJ1-6 | TRBV6-2/TRBV6-3 | TGTGCCAGCAGTCAAAACACCCAGCCGCAGGATTCACCCCTCCACTTT | CASSQNTQPQDSPLHF
TRBD1 | NA | TRBJ2-5 | TRBV7-6 | TGTGCCAGCAGCTTAGCAGGGGGCTACCAAGAGACCCAGTACTTC | CASSLAGGYQETQYF
NA | NA | TRBJ2-5 | TRBV28 | TGTGCCAGCAGCCTAGCCCGACAGGAAAAAGAGACCCAGTACTTC | CASSLARQEKETQYF
NA | NA | TRBJ2-1 | TRBV5-1 | TGCGCCAGCAGCCTGGACAGTAGCTCCTACAATGAGCAGTTCTTC | CASSLDSSSYNEQFF
NA | NA | TRBJ1-6 | TRBV10-3 | TGTGCCATCAGTGAGTCGGGCGACAGCTGGGGTTCACCCCTCCACTTT | CAISESGDSWGSPLHF
NA | NA | TRBJ2-7 | TRBV7-2 | TGTGCCAGCAGCTCACAGGGTCACGCGCGTGGCGAGCAGTACTTC | CASSSQGHARGEQYF
NA | NA | TRBJ2-1 | TRBV9 | TGTGCCAGCAGCGTAATCGGACTACCTGGAAATGAGCAGTTCTTC | CASSVIGLPGNEQFF
TRBD1 | few | TRBJ2-7 | TRBV5-1 | TGCGCCAGCAGCTTATTGCCAGGGGGCCCCCTCTCCTACGAGCAGTACTTC | CASSLLPGGPLSYEQYF
NA | NA | TRBJ2-2 | TRBV5-8 | TGTGCCAGCAGCTTGGGGCATATTTCCGGGGAGCTGTTTTTT | CASSLGHISGELFF
TRBD2 | NA | TRBJ2-7 | TRBV3-1/TRBV3-2 | TGTGCCAGCAGCCAAGTAGCGGGAGGGTACGAGCAGTACTTC | CASSQVAGGYEQYF
NA | NA | TRBJ2-4 | TRBV10-2 | TGCGCCAGCAAAGGGGAAAACATTCAGTACTTC | CASKGENIQYF
TRBD1 | NA | TRBJ2-4 | TRBV19 | TGTGCCAGTAGTATAGTAGCAGGGGGCACCAAAAACATTCAGTACTTC | CASSIVAGGTKNIQYF
TRBD2 | NA | TRBJ2-5 | TRBV5-1 | TGCGCCAGCAGCTCGGCACGGGGTAGCGGGGAGGGAGAGACCCAGTACTTC | CASSSARGSGEGETQYF
NA | NA | TRBJ1-3 | TRBV3-1/TRBV3-2 | TGTGCCAGCAGCCAGTACAGTGGAAACACCATATATTTT | CASSQYSGNTIYF
NA | NA | TRBJ2-5 | TRBV7-8 | TGTGCCAGCAGCTTAGATGGCAGACAAGAGACCCAGTACTTC | CASSLDGRQETQYF
TRBD1 | NA | TRBJ2-3 | TRBV7-9 | TGTGCCAGCAGCCCCCAAGGACAGGGGGTCCCCACAGATACGCAGTATTTT | CASSPQGQGVPTDTQYF
NA | NA | TRBJ2-6 | TRBV10-3 | TGTGCCATCGGGGGGGCCTCTGGGGCCAACGTCCTGACTTTC | CAIGGASGANVLTF
NA | NA | TRBJ2-7 | TRBV21-1 | TGTGCCAGCAGCAAGCCGGCCGGGACAGGGGGCAACGTATACGAGCAGTACTTC | CASSKPAGTGGNVYEQYF